This TCR beta chain was found in a study of blood T cell repertoires in COVID-19. Profiled with immunoSEQ multiplex PCR; TCRdb holds only in-frame clones, not every one. The table has 200,000 to 300,000 clones, 65% to 90% seen once. V was cut by 5 bases and J by 9 bases, with 14 bases left in between. The CDR3 contains 13 residues. The germline gives CDR1 SEHNR, CDR2 FQNEAQ (reference sequence). The sequenced sample consisted of peripheral blood. The chain carries TRBV7-9 and TRBJ2-1; a possible D gene is TRBD2 (5 bases). The sequence came from a man in his forties who had recovered from COVID-19. CDR3 amino acids: CASSPGVDIEQFF. CDR3 nucleotides: TGTGCCAGCAGCCCCGGGGTAGACATTGAGCAGTTCTTC.